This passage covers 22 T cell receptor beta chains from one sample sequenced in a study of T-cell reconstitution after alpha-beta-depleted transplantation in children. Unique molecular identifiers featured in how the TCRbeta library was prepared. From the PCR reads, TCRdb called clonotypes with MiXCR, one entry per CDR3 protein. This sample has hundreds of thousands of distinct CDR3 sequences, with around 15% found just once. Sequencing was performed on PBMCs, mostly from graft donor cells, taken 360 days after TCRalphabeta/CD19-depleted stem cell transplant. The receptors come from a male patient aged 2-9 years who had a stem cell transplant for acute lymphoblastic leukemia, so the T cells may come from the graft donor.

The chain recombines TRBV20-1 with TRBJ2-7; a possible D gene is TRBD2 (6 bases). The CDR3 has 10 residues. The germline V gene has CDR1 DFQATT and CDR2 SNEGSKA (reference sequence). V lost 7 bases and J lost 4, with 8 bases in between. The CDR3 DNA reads TGCAGTGTCGGGAGATACGAGCAGTACTTC. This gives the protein CSVGRYEQYF.

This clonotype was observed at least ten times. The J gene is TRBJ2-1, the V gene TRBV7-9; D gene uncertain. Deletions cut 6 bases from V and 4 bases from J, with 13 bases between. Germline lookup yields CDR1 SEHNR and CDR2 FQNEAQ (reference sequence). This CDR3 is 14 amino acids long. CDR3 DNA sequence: TGTGCCAGCAGACCGGGTCTCCCTTACAATGAGCAGTTCTTC. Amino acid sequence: CASRPGLPYNEQFF.

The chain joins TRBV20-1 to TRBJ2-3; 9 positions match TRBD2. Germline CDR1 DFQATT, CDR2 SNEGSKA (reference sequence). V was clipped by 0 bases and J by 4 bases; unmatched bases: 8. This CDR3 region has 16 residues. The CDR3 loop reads CSARDDSGRRSDTQYF. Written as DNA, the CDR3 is TGCAGTGCTAGAGACGATAGCGGGAGACGGTCAGATACGCAGTATTTT.

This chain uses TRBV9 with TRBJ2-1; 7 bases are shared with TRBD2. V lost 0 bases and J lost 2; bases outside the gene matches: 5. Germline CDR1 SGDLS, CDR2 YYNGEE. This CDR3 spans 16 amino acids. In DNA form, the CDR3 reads TGTGCCAGCAGCGTAGAGGCGGGAGATGCCTACAATGAGCAGTTCTTC. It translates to CASSVEAGDAYNEQFF.

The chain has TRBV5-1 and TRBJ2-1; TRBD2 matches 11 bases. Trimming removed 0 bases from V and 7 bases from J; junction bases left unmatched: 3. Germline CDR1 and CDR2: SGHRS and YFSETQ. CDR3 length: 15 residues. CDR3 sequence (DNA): TGCGCCAGCAGCTTGGATAGCGGGAGGGGAAATGAGCAGTTCTTC. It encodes CASSLDSGRGNEQFF.

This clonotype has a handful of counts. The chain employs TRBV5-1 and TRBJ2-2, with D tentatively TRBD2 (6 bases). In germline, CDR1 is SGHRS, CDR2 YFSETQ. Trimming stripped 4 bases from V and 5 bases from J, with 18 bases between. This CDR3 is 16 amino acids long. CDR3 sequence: CASSRGDSRGTGELFF. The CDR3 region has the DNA TGCGCCAGCAGCCGTGGGGACTCCCGCGGGACCGGGGAGCTGTTTTTT.

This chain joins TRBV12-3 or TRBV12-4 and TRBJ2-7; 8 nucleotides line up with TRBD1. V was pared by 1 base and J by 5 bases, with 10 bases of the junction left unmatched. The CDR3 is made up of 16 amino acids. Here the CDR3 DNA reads TGTGCCAGCAGTTTAGACCCTCGGGCAGGGGGCCACGAGCAGTACTTC. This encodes CASSLDPRAGGHEQYF.

DNA for the CDR3: TGTGCCAGCTCTCCGACGGGGACTAGCGGGAGGGGTTATGAGCAGTTCTTC. It codes for CASSPTGTSGRGYEQFF. V is TRBV6-2 or TRBV6-3 and J is TRBJ2-1, with 16 bases lining up with TRBD2. The CDR3 is 17 amino acids. Unmatched junction bases numbered 12, after V lost 8 bases and J lost 8 bases. CDR1 and CDR2 from the germline V gene are MNHEY and SVGEGT.

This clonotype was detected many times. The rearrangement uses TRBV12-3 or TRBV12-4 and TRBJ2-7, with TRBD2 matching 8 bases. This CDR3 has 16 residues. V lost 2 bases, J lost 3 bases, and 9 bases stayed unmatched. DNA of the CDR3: TGTGCCAGCAGTTTAAACGGGAGGGGTCCCCTCTACGAGCAGTACTTC. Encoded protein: CASSLNGRGPLYEQYF.

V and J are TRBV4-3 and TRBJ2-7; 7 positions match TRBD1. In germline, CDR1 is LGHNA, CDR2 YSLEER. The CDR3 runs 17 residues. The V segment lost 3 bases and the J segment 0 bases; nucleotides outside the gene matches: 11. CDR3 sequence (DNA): TGCGCCAGCAGCCAGAAACTAAGCAGGGGGTCCTCCTACGAGCAGTACTTC. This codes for CASSQKLSRGSSYEQYF.

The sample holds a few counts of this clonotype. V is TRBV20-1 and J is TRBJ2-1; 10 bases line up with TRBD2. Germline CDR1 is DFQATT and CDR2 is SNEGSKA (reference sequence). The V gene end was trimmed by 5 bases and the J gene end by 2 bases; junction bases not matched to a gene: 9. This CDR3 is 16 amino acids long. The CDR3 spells CSAPFRTSGTYNEQFF. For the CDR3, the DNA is TGCAGTGCTCCCTTCCGGACTAGCGGTACCTACAATGAGCAGTTCTTC.

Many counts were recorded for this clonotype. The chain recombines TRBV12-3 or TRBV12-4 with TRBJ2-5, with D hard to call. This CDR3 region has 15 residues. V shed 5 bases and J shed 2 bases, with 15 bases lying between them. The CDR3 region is CASSREFAGQETQYF. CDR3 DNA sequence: TGTGCCAGCAGTCGCGAATTCGCTGGGCAAGAGACCCAGTACTTC.

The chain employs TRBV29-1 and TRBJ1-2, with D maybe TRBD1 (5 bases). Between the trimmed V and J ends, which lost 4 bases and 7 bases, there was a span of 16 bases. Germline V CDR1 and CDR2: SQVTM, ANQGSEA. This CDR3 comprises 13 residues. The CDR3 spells CSVGGLKTGGYTF. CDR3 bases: TGCAGCGTTGGGGGCCTCAAAACGGGTGGCTACACCTTC.

CDR3 residues: CASSFLPMATTYEQYF. The CDR3 DNA sequence: TGTGCCAGCAGTTTCCTTCCCATGGCGACTACCTACGAGCAGTACTTC. The V call is TRBV28, the J call TRBJ2-7; a weak D match, TRBD2 (5 bases). Germline CDR1 and CDR2: MDHEN and SYDVKM. Trimming removed 3 bases at V and 2 bases at J, with 17 bases between. The CDR3 has 16 residues.

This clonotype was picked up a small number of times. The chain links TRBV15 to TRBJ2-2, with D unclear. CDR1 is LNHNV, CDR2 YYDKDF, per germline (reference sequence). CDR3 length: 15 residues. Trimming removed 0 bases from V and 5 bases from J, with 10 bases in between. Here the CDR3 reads CATSRDRVKTGELFF. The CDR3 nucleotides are TGTGCCACCAGCAGAGATCGGGTAAAGACCGGGGAGCTGTTTTTT.

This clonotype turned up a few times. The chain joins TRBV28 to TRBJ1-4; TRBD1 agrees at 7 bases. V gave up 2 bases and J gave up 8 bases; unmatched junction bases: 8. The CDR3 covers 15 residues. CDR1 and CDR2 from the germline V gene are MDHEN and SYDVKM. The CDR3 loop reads CASSLSPTGKEKLFF. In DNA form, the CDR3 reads TGTGCCAGCAGTTTAAGTCCGACAGGGAAGGAAAAACTGTTTTTT.

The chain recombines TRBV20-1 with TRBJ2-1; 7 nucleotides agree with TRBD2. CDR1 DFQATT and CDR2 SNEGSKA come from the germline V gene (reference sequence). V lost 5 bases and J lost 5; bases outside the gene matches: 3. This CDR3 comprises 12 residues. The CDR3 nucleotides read TGCAGTGCTGGGAGCGGGAACAATGAGCAGTTCTTC. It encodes CSAGSGNNEQFF.

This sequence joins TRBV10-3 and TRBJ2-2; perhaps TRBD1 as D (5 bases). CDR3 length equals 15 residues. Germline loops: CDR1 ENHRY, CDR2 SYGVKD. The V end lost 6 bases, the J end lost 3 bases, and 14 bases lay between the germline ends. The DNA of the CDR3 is TGTGCCATCAGCCCTTCGGACACCTACACCGGGGAGCTGTTTTTT. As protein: CAISPSDTYTGELFF.

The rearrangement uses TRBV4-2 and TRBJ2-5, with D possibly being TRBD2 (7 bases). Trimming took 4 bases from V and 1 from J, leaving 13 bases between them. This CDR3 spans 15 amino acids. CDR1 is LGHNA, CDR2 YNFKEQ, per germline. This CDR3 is CASSRARGAQETQYF. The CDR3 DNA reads TGTGCCAGCAGCCGTGCACGGGGGGCCCAAGAGACCCAGTACTTC.

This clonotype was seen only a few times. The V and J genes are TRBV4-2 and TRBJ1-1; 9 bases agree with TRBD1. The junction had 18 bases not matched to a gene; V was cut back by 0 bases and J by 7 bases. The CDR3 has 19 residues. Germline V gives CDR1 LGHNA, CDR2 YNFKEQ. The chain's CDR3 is CASSQDSADRGGDEGEAFF. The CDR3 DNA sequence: TGTGCCAGCAGCCAAGATAGTGCGGACAGGGGCGGCGACGAGGGTGAAGCTTTCTTT.

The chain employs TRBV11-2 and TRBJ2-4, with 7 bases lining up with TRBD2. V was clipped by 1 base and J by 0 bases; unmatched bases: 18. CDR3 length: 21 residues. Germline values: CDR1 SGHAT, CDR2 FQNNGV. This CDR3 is CASSLGSAASGLYIAKNIQYF. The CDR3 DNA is TGTGCCAGCAGCTTAGGTTCGGCGGCTAGCGGCCTCTATATAGCCAAAAACATTCAGTACTTC.

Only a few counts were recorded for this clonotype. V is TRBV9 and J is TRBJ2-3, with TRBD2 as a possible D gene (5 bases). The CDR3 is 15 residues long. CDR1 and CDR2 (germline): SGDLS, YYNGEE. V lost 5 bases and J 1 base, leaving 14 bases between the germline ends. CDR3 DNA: TGTGCCAGCAGTGCAAGGGAGTTGGGCACAGATACGCAGTATTTT. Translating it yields CASSARELGTDTQYF.